This T cell receptor (beta chain) stems from a study of memory CD4+ T cells and cytomegalovirus serostatus. Study findings and constraints: Of about 150 reported CMV TCRbeta sequences, roughly 67 were found in memory CD4+ repertoires. Median bootstrapped AUC for CMV status was about 0.96 originally, approximately 0.93 US-trained.

The sort gate was single viable CD3+CD4+CD8-CD45RO+ cells for memory CD4+ T cells. Serum IgG to CMV pp150, pp28, p38 and p52 defined serostatus. For this clone: The target antigen is unknown.

This table comes from immunoSEQ multiplex PCR, and its TCRdb copy is limited to in-frame clones, with some not included. The sample has some 50,000 clones, 60% to 80% seen once. Germline values: CDR1 MNHNS, CDR2 SASEGT. V was cut by 6 bases and J by 2 bases, with 14 bases left in between. The CDR3 contains 14 residues. The sequenced sample was memory CD4+ T cells from blood. This chain links TRBV6-1 with TRBJ2-7; D call uncertain. The TCR originated in an adult in good health and CMV-seropositive. The CDR3 DNA sequence: TGTGCCAGCAGGGAGTTTGGGGTGGCCTACGAGCAGTACTTC. This gives the protein CASREFGVAYEQYF.